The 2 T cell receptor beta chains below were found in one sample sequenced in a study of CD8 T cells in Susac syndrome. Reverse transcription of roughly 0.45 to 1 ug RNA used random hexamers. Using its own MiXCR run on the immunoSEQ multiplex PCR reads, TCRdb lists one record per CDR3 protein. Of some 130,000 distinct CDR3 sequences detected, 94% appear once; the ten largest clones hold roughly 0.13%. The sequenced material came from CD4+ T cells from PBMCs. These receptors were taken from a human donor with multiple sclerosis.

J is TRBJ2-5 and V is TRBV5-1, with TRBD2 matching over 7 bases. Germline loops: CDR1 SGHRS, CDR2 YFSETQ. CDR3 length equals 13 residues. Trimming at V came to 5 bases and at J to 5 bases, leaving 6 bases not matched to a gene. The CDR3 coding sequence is TGCGCCAGCAGTCTGGCGGGAGATGAGACCCAGTACTTC. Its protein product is CASSLAGDETQYF.

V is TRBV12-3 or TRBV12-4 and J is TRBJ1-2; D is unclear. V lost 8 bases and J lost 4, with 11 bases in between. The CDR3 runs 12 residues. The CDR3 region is CASWEGGYGYTF. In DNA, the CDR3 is TGTGCCAGCTGGGAGGGAGGCTATGGCTACACCTTC.